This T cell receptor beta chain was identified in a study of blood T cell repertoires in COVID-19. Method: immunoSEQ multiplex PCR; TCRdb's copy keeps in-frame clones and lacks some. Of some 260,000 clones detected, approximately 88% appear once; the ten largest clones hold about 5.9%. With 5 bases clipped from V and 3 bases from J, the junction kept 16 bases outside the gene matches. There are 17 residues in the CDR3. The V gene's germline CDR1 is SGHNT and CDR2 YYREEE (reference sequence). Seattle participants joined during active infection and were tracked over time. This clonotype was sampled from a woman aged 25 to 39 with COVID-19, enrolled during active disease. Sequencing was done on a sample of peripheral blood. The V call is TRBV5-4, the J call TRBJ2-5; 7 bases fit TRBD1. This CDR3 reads CASSRPGQQLEEETQYF. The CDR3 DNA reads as TGTGCCAGCAGTCGACCGGGACAGCAGCTTGAAGAAGAGACCCAGTACTTC. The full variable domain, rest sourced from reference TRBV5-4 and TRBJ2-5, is ETGVTQSPTHLIKTRGQQVTLRCSSQSGHNTVSWYQQALGQGPQFIFQYYREEENGRGNFPPRFSGLQFPNYSSELNVNALELDDSALYLCASSRPGQQLEEETQYFGPGTRLLVL.